This TCR beta chain comes out of a study of PD-L1 blockade in urothelial cancer. Study-level information: Blood drawn 3 weeks (second dose) and 6 weeks after treatment start was analyzed. Study observations and caveats: Better survival was predicted by below-median pretreatment blood TCR clonality.

As for time point: peripheral blood 6 weeks after treatment start. Concerning this clone: Its antigen is as yet unknown.

Added to each PCR by spiking were synthetic TCR analog templates. TCRdb's table, derived via immunoSEQ multiplex PCR, lists solely in-frame clones and lacks some. The sample carries about 36,000 clones, roughly 84% recorded once. The CDR3 contains 15 residues. The V segment lost 7 bases and the J segment 7 bases; nucleotides outside the gene matches: 12. Germline V gene sequence: CDR1 MNHEY, CDR2 SVGAGI. V and J are TRBV6-5 and TRBJ2-1; 8 bases map to TRBD2. Sequencing was performed on PBMCs, taken around atezolizumab (anti-PD-L1) treatment. The receptor was derived from a man aged 35-49 years with urothelial cancer. DNA of the CDR3: TGTGCCAGCACTATAACTAGCGGACTAGGGAATGAGCAGTTCTTC. Its translation: CASTITSGLGNEQFF.